These T cell receptor beta chains were read from a single sample in a study of blood T cells in healthy people across ages. A single record per CDR3 protein comes from TCRdb applying MiXCR to the 5' RACE reads. This table holds around 870,000 distinct CDR3 sequences, 25% to 30% found once. Input material: blood. All receptors come from an elderly woman in good health. CDR3s include the opening cysteine and the closing phenylalanine or tryptophan. The D gene is left open where the match is weak. Size is omitted from some rows. Given values are once, few, many or a class for expanded clones.

>-|TRBV5-6|TRBJ1-6|-
TGTGCCAGCAGCTTCTACCAGGGGATTAATTCACCCCTCCACTTT
CASSFYQGINSPLHF
>TRBD2|TRBV12-3/TRBV12-4|TRBJ2-3|-
TGTGCCAGCAGTTTTAGGTACGGGACTACCAGCACAGATACGGAATATTTT
CASSFRYGTTSTDTEYF
>-|TRBV20-1|TRBJ2-1|-
TGCAGTGCTAGAGGGCCCCTTAACAATGAGCAGTTCTTC
CSARGPLNNEQFF
>-|TRBV4-2|TRBJ2-5|many
TGTGCCAGCAGCAAAGGGGAGAGACAAGAGACCCAGTACTTC
CASSKGERQETQYF
>-|TRBV6-2/TRBV6-3|TRBJ2-5|many
TGTGCCAGCAGTTACTCGTTCGGTGGGACCCAAGAGACCCAGTACTTC
CASSYSFGGTQETQYF
>-|TRBV7-9|TRBJ2-3|many
TGTGCCAGCAGCCCGGGGTCGCAGGGTTCAGATACGCAGTATTTT
CASSPGSQGSDTQYF
>TRBD2|TRBV18|TRBJ2-7|many
TGTGCCAGCTCGAGCACTAGCGGCTCCTACGAGCAGTACTTC
CASSSTSGSYEQYF
>-|TRBV12-3/TRBV12-4|TRBJ2-3|-
TGTGCCAGCAGTCTGACTACAGATACGGAGTATTTT
CASSLTTDTEYF
>-|TRBV6-5|TRBJ2-7|-
TGTGCCAACAGTTACTCGACCGACTATTCCTACAATGAGCAGTACTTC
CANSYSTDYSYNEQYF
>-|TRBV11-2|TRBJ2-2|few
TGTGCCAGCAGCTTAGGTCCCTCTTCCGGGGAGCTGTTTTTT
CASSLGPSSGELFF
>-|TRBV20-1|TRBJ2-6|many
TGCAGTGCTAGAGATCTTAGCTCTGGGGCCAACGTCCTGACTTTC
CSARDLSSGANVLTF
>-|TRBV20-1|TRBJ1-2|once
TGCAGTACACGGGAGCAGGGGCTAGCTAACTATGGCTACACCTTC
CSTREQGLANYGYTF
>TRBD2|TRBV20-1|TRBJ2-2|few
TGCAGCGCATTCAAAGGTGGGAGGGACACCGGGGAGCTGTTTTTT
CSAFKGGRDTGELFF
>-|TRBV30|TRBJ2-5|few
TGTGCCTGGAGTGCAACTCGTTCCCAAGAGACCCAGTACTTC
CAWSATRSQETQYF
>-|TRBV6-6|TRBJ2-6|many
TGTGCCAGCATCGAGAGAAGGGCTGGGGCCAACGTCCTGACTTTC
CASIERRAGANVLTF
>TRBD1|TRBV4-2|TRBJ2-3|few
TGTGCCAGCAGCCAAGGACAGGGGGCAGATGCGCAGTATTTT
CASSQGQGADAQYF
>-|TRBV5-1|TRBJ1-2|once
TGCGCCAGCAGCTACAGCGGGCCCTCGAACTATGGCTACACCTTC
CASSYSGPSNYGYTF
>TRBD2|TRBV7-2|TRBJ2-3|many
TGTGCCAGCAGCACCCGGACCAGCGGGGGGGCGGCAGATACGCAGTATTTT
CASSTRTSGGAADTQYF
>-|TRBV6-2/TRBV6-3|TRBJ2-1|many
TGTGCCAGCAGCAATCCTCGAAATGAGCAGTTCTTC
CASSNPRNEQFF
>-|TRBV12-3/TRBV12-4|TRBJ2-4|-
TGTGCCAGCAGTTTAGAAGGGCTAGCCAAAAACATTCAGTACTTC
CASSLEGLAKNIQYF
>-|TRBV7-7|TRBJ1-4|-
TGTGCTAGCAGCGCCAGCGGGAGGGGTGAAAAACTGTTTTTT
CASSASGRGEKLFF
>-|TRBV6-5|TRBJ1-1|few
TGTGCCAGCAGTTGGACCCTCCTCGGGAACACTGAAGCTTTCTTT
CASSWTLLGNTEAFF
>-|TRBV7-9|TRBJ2-1|few
TGTGCCAGCAGCTTGGGTCTAGCGAACTACAATGAGCAGTTCTTC
CASSLGLANYNEQFF
>TRBD1|TRBV7-2|TRBJ2-2|-
TGTGCCAGCAGCGAAAGGGCTGGAGGGACAGGGGGCCTTCGTGGGGAGCGGTTTTTT
CASSERAGGTGGLRGERFF
>TRBD1|TRBV27|TRBJ1-5|few
TGTGCCAGCGCTGACAGGGGGCTTCGTCAGCCCCAGCATTTT
CASADRGLRQPQHF
>TRBD2|TRBV9|TRBJ2-1|-
TGTGCCAGCTCGATGGGCGGGGGACCCCAAGAGACCCAGTTCTTC
CASSMGGGPQETQFF
>-|TRBV7-8|TRBJ2-3|-
TGTGCCAGCAGCTTAAGGGCGCCAGCAACTCAGTATTTT
CASSLRAPATQYF
>TRBD1|TRBV6-5|TRBJ2-7|-
TGTGCCAGCAGCCGGGACAGGGACGGCGAGCAGTACTTC
CASSRDRDGEQYF
>TRBD2|TRBV28|TRBJ2-1|many
TGTGCCAGCAGATATACCGGGACTAGCGGGGGGTATGAGCAGTTCTTC
CASRYTGTSGGYEQFF
>TRBD1|TRBV27|TRBJ1-2|-
TGTGCCAGCACTCCCGTTCCAGGGGGCCCTCTCTACACCTTC
CASTPVPGGPLYTF
>-|TRBV6-2/TRBV6-3|TRBJ2-2|few
TGTGCCAGCAGTTACTATGGGACTGCCTTCGGCGGGGAGCTGTTTTTT
CASSYYGTAFGGELFF
>-|TRBV20-1|TRBJ2-3|many
TGCAGTGCTAGAGCAGGGGCAAACACAGATACGCAGTATTTT
CSARAGANTDTQYF
>TRBD1|TRBV6-5|TRBJ1-1|-
TGTGCCAGCAGTCGCGGACAGGAAAGGACTGAAGCTTTCTTT
CASSRGQERTEAFF
>-|TRBV20-1|TRBJ2-5|many
TGCAGTGCTAGTCCTAGGGCAGAGACCCAGTACTTC
CSASPRAETQYF
>-|TRBV6-5|TRBJ2-2|-
TGTGCCAGCAAGTCGGCAGCGACGGCCGGGGAGCTGTTTTTT
CASKSAATAGELFF
>-|TRBV27|TRBJ2-3|many
TGTGCCAGCAGCAGGGACCTAGGTATGGCGCAGTATTTT
CASSRDLGMAQYF
>-|TRBV4-1|TRBJ1-6|few
TGCGCCAGCAGCCCCAAATCAAATTCACCCCTCCACTTT
CASSPKSNSPLHF
>-|TRBV20-1|TRBJ1-2|many
TGCAGTGCCCCCGAAGGGTGGGGCAATGGCTACACCTTC
CSAPEGWGNGYTF
>-|TRBV2|TRBJ2-2|few
TGTGCCAGCAGAAGAGACGAGAACACCGGGGAGCTGTTTTTT
CASRRDENTGELFF
>TRBD1|TRBV7-2|TRBJ2-5|-
TGTGCCAGCAGCTTAGACACAGGGGATAAGGAGACCCAGTACTTC
CASSLDTGDKETQYF